This paragraph covers one T cell receptor beta chain sequence. Its antigen is not identified. The source of the sample is a study of T cell responses to AZD1222 COVID-19 vaccine. Study-level points and caveats: Vaccine-associated CD4 TCRs ranged over spike, dominating at 160-218 and 743-854. Reports say nearly half of spike-specific TCRs go after unmutated variant regions. Clonal diversity was possibly underestimated, and white British individuals and females predominated among donors.

TCRdb's copy holds only in-frame clones and misses some; the assay was immunoSEQ multiplex PCR. This table has fewer than 200,000 clones, roughly nine tenths appearing once. The sequenced sample was peripheral blood, obtained on day 0 of AZD1222 vaccination. This TCR derives from an adult in good health.

CDR3 sequence reads: CAWNGGGYEQYF. CDR3 sequence (DNA): TGTGCCTGGAATGGGGGGGGCTACGAGCAGTACTTC. This chain links TRBV30 with TRBJ2-7; 7 bases fit TRBD2. Germline assignment: CDR1 GTSNPN and CDR2 SVGIG (reference sequence). This CDR3 is 12 amino acids long. V lost 4 bases to trimming and J lost 3 bases; unmatched junction nucleotides: 3.